These 19 T cell receptor beta chains originate from one sample sequenced in a study of blood T cell repertoires in COVID-19. TCRdb keeps only in-frame clones here, not all; method: immunoSEQ multiplex PCR. Of some 300,000 clones in the sample, over 90% are singletons; the top ten hold about 4%. Sequencing was performed on PBMCs or T cells enriched from blood (not recorded which). These receptors were collected from a woman in her twenties or thirties who had been exposed to COVID-19.

The count of this clone is one. This chain links TRBV7-8 with TRBJ2-1; 7 bases are shared with TRBD1. The CDR3 spans 17 residues. In germline, CDR1 is SGHVS, CDR2 FQNEAQ. Trimming removed 0 bases from V and 6 bases from J; junction bases left unmatched: 11. The CDR3 is CASSLAVRQGWVNEQFF. The CDR3 nucleotides are TGTGCCAGCAGCTTAGCGGTCCGACAGGGATGGGTCAATGAGCAGTTCTTC.

V usage is TRBV5-6 and J usage is TRBJ1-1; 8 bases match TRBD1. Unmatched junction bases numbered 3, after V lost 2 bases and J lost 0 bases. The germline V gene has CDR1 SGHDT and CDR2 YYEEEE. The CDR3 is 15 amino acids. Written as DNA, the CDR3 is TGTGCCAGCAGCTTAAGGACAGGGATGAACACTGAAGCTTTCTTT. Translated: CASSLRTGMNTEAFF.

V usage is TRBV18 and J usage is TRBJ2-2, with 9 bases lining up with TRBD1. This CDR3 has 16 amino acids. The junction had 2 bases not matched to a gene; V was cut back by 0 bases and J by 3 bases. Looked up from germline, CDR1 is KGHSH and CDR2 is LQKENI. This CDR3 is CASSPPGQGYTGELFF. The CDR3 nucleotides read TGTGCCAGCTCACCACCTGGACAGGGGTACACCGGGGAGCTGTTTTTT.

J is TRBJ2-5 and V is TRBV7-2; the match to TRBD2 covers 11 bases. The CDR3 runs 16 residues. Germline CDR1 SGHTA, CDR2 FQGNSA. Trimming at V came to 5 bases and at J to 5 bases, leaving 10 bases not matched to a gene. CDR3 protein: CASSLRVSSGGETQYF. The CDR3 bases are TGTGCCAGCAGCCTAAGGGTCTCTAGCGGGGGGGAGACCCAGTACTTC.

This clone was picked up one time. The chain couples TRBV4-1 to TRBJ1-3; D is perhaps TRBD1 (6 bases). The CDR3 length is 17 residues. V was clipped by 4 bases and J by 0 bases, with 16 bases between them. CDR1 is MGHRA, CDR2 YSYEKL, per germline. The CDR3 sequence is CASSLTHGQRSGNTIYF. The CDR3 DNA follows: TGCGCCAGCAGCCTCACCCATGGACAGCGCTCTGGAAACACCATATATTTT.

This sequence joins TRBV19 and TRBJ2-2; D unresolved. Germline CDR1 is LNHDA and CDR2 is SQIVND (reference sequence). The V end lost 5 bases, the J end lost 0 bases, and 7 bases lay between the germline ends. The CDR3 contains 14 residues. The CDR3 region has the DNA TGTGCCAGTAGTCCCCTCGCGAACACCGGGGAGCTGTTTTTT. Encoded protein: CASSPLANTGELFF.

The chain is built from TRBV5-1 and TRBJ2-6, with 11 bases fitting TRBD1. The CDR3 covers 18 residues. Germline CDR1 reads SGHRS; CDR2 reads YFSETQ. Germline trimming cut 2 bases from V and 4 bases from J; bases unmatched to any gene: 8. The CDR3 nucleotides read TGCGCCAGCAGCTTCGGAGGACAGGGGGCAATGGGGGCCAACGTCCTGACTTTC. Translation gives CASSFGGQGAMGANVLTF.

The chain carries TRBV7-9 and TRBJ1-4; possible D gene TRBD1, 6 bases. CDR1 is SEHNR and CDR2 is FQNEAQ in the germline V gene (reference sequence). This CDR3 region has 15 residues. V gave up 6 bases and J gave up 8 bases, with 19 bases separating them. CDR3 sequence reads: CASSPSQGGWEKLFF. CDR3 nucleotides: TGTGCCAGCAGTCCCAGCCAAGGGGGATGGGAAAAACTGTTTTTT.

This clone was recorded only once. The V call is TRBV6-1, the J call TRBJ2-5, with TRBD1 matching over 9 bases. CDR1 is MNHNS and CDR2 is SASEGT in the germline V gene. V gave up 0 bases and J gave up 5 bases; unmatched junction bases: 10. The CDR3 covers 17 residues. The CDR3 sequence is CASSEAFDRGVGETQYF. The CDR3 DNA reads as TGTGCCAGCAGTGAAGCGTTTGACAGGGGGGTAGGCGAGACCCAGTACTTC.

The gene calls are TRBV2 and TRBJ2-7; D is uncertain. The V end lost 6 bases, the J end lost 3 bases, and 9 bases lay between the germline ends. CDR3 length: 12 residues. Germline-derived CDR1 and CDR2 are SNHLY and FYNNEI. CDR3 sequence reads: CASRAANYEQYF. The CDR3 DNA is TGTGCCAGCAGGGCGGCTAACTACGAGCAGTACTTC.

This sequence joins TRBV18 and TRBJ1-4, with 7 bases that match TRBD1. This CDR3 is built from 17 residues. V dropped 3 bases and J dropped 3; count of bases not matched to a gene: 10. Germline V gene data show CDR1 as KGHSH and CDR2 as LQKENI. The CDR3, as DNA: TGTGCCAGCTCACCGGTGTTTATCCAGGGGGCTAATGAAAAACTGTTTTTT. It encodes CASSPVFIQGANEKLFF.

This sequence joins TRBV5-1 and TRBJ1-1; D ambiguous. The CDR3 contains 13 residues. Germline V gene lookup returns CDR1 SGHRS and CDR2 YFSETQ. V gave up 4 bases and J gave up 11 bases, with 18 bases separating them. The CDR3 protein is CASSHGSLPGAFF. The DNA of the CDR3 is TGCGCCAGCAGCCACGGGTCCCTTCCTGGCGCTTTCTTT.

This CDR3 is CASSPRGTTGNTIYF. CDR3 sequence (DNA): TGCGCCAGCAGCCCACGGGGAACGACTGGAAACACCATATATTTT. The genes are TRBV5-1 and TRBJ1-3; D unresolved. The CDR3 is 15 residues long. Deletions cut 4 bases from V and 2 bases from J, with 13 bases between. Germline V gene lookup returns CDR1 SGHRS and CDR2 YFSETQ.

The rearrangement joins TRBV7-9 to TRBJ2-3, with D possibly being TRBD1 (6 bases). The CDR3 is made up of 15 amino acids. Trimming took off 5 bases at V and 1 base at J, with 13 bases between the two ends. Germline V gene data show CDR1 as SEHNR and CDR2 as FQNEAQ (reference sequence). CDR3 amino acids: CASSETGLGTDTQYF. CDR3 coding DNA: TGTGCCAGCAGCGAAACAGGGCTGGGCACAGATACGCAGTATTTT.

J is TRBJ1-2 and V is TRBV27; 10 bases are a match to TRBD1. Trimming cost V 4 bases and J 2 bases; bases outside gene matches: 7. The CDR3 loop spans 16 amino acids. Germline CDR1 is MNHEY and CDR2 is SMNVEV (reference sequence). Here the CDR3 DNA reads TGTGCCAGCAGTTCCGGGACAGGGGTCCCAAACTATGGCTACACCTTC. Amino acids: CASSSGTGVPNYGYTF.

This chain uses TRBV5-4 with TRBJ1-4; 8 bases map to TRBD1. J gave up 5 bases and V 1 base, and 4 bases lay outside the gene matches. Per the germline V gene, CDR1 is SGHNT and CDR2 is YYREEE (reference sequence). This CDR3 has 15 residues. CDR3 amino acids: CASSLSQGGNEKLFF. The CDR3 nucleotides are TGTGCCAGCAGCTTGTCACAGGGGGGAAATGAAAAACTGTTTTTT. The whole variable domain, remainder taken from reference TRBV5-4 and TRBJ1-4, is ETGVTQSPTHLIKTRGQQVTLRCSSQSGHNTVSWYQQALGQGPQFIFQYYREEENGRGNFPPRFSGLQFPNYSSELNVNALELDDSALYLCASSLSQGGNEKLFFGSGTQLSVL.

CDR3 region: CASSQEVPGWHGYTF. The CDR3 coding sequence is TGCGCCAGCAGCCAAGAAGTCCCAGGGTGGCATGGCTACACCTTC. This rearrangement joins TRBV4-1 to TRBJ1-2; D possibly corresponds to TRBD1 (5 bases). Germline V CDR1 and CDR2: MGHRA, YSYEKL. The CDR3 covers 15 residues. V was pared by 0 bases and J by 6 bases, with 14 bases between.

The V gene is TRBV29-1, the J gene TRBJ2-5; perhaps TRBD1 as D (6 bases). Trimming removed 8 bases at V and 1 base at J, with 23 bases between. The CDR3 runs 16 residues. The germline CDR1 and CDR2 sequences are SQVTM and ANQGSEA. Written as DNA, the CDR3 is TGCAGCCAAGGGGGTGTGGCGGGCGGGCCCCAAGAGACCCAGTACTTC. Translating gives CSQGGVAGGPQETQYF.

This chain connects TRBV14 to TRBJ1-1; D is uncertain. The germline gives CDR1 SGHDN, CDR2 FVKESK. V lost 0 bases, J lost 10 bases, and 15 bases lay in between. The CDR3 length is 14 residues. CDR3 region: CASSQDLFMGSAFF. The CDR3 nucleotides are TGTGCCAGCAGCCAAGACCTCTTCATGGGCTCAGCTTTCTTT.